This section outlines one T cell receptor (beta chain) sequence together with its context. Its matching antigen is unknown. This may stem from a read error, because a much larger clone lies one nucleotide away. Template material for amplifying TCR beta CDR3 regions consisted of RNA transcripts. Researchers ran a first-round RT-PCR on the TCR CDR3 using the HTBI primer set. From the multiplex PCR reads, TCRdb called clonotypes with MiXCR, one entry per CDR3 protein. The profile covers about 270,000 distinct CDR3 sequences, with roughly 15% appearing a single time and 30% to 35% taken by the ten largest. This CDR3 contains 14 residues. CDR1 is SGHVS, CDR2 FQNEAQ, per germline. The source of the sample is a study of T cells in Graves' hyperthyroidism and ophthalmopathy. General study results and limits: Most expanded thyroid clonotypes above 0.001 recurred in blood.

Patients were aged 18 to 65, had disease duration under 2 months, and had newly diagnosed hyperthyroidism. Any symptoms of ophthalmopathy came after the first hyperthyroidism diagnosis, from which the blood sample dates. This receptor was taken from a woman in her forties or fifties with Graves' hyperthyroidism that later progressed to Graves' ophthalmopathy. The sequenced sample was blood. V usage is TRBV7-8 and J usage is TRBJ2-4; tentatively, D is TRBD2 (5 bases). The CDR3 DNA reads TGTGCCAGCAGCTTGGGTGTGACGGGAAACATTCGGTACTTC. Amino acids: CASSLGVTGNIRYF. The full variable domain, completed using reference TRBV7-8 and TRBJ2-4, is GAGVSQSPRYKVAKRGQDVALRCDPISGHVSLFWYQQALGQGPEFLTYFQNEAQLDKSGLPSDRFFAERPEGSVSTLKIQRTQQEDSAVYLCASSLGVTGNIRYFGAGTRLSVL.